This note documents a single TCR beta chain sequence. This entry is derived from a study of blood T cell repertoires in COVID-19. As for the study in general: In each case, the material was cDNA or gDNA derived from T cells, B-cell-depleted T cells, or PBMCs.

Libraries were prepared by immunoSEQ multiplex PCR; TCRdb keeps only in-frame clonotypes and omits some of them. The repertoire holds under 150,000 clones, with more than 65% as singletons. The germline gives CDR1 MGHDK, CDR2 SYGVNS. V gave up 1 base and J gave up 8 bases, with 13 bases separating them. The CDR3 runs 14 residues. Sequencing used peripheral blood. This chain connects TRBV25-1 to TRBJ2-3; TRBD2 might be the D (6 bases). The receptor's source is a middle-aged man with acute or convalescent COVID-19. CDR3 residues: CASSESSGLGTQYF. DNA of the CDR3: TGTGCCAGCAGTGAATCGTCGGGACTGGGTACGCAGTATTTT.